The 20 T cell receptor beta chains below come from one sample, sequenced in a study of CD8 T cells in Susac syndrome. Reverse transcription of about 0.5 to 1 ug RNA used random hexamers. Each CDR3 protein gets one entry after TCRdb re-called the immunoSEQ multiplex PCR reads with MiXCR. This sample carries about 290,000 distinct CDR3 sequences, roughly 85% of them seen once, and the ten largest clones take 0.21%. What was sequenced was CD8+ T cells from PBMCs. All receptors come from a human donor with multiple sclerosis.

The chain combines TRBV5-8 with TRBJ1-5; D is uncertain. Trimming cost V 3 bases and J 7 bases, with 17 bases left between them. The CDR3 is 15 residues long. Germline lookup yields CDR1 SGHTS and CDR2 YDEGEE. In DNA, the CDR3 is TGTGCCAGCAGCTCCCTCCGCGAGGCATCCCAGCCCCAGCATTTT. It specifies CASSSLREASQPQHF.

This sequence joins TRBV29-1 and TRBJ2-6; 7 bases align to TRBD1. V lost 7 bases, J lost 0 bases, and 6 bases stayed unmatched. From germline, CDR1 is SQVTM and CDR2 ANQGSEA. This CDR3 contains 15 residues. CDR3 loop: CSASGDSSGANVLTF. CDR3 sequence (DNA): TGCAGCGCCTCCGGGGACAGCTCTGGGGCCAACGTCCTGACTTTC.

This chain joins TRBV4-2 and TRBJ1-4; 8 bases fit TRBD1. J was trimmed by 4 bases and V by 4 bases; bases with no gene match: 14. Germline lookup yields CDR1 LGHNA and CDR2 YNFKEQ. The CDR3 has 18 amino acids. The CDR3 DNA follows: TGTGCCAGCAGCCCAACCATGACCAGGACAGGGCGTAATGAAAAACTGTTTTTT. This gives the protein CASSPTMTRTGRNEKLFF.

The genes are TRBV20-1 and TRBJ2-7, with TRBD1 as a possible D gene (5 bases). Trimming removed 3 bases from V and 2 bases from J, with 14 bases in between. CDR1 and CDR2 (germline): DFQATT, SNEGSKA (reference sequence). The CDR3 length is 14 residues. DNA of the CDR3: TGCAGTGCTAGCACAGGAGCCCAACCCTACGAGCAGTACTTC. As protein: CSASTGAQPYEQYF.

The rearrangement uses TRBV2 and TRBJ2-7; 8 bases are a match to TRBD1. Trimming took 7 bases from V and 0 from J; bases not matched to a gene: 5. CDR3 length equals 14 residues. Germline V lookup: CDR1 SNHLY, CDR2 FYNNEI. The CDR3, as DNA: TGTGCCAGCATACAGGGGGACGGCTCCTACGAGCAGTACTTC. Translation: CASIQGDGSYEQYF.

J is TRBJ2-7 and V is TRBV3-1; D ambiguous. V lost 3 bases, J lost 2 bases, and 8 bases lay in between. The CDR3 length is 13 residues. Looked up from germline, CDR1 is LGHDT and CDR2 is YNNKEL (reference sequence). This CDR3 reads CASSHGRTYEQYF. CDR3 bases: TGTGCCAGCAGCCACGGGCGAACCTACGAGCAGTACTTC.

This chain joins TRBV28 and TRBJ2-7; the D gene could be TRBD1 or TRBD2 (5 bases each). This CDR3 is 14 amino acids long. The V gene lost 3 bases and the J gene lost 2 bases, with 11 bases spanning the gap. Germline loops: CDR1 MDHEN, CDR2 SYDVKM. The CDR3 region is CASSLRGETYEQYF. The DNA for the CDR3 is TGTGCCAGCAGTTTGCGAGGGGAAACCTACGAGCAGTACTTC.

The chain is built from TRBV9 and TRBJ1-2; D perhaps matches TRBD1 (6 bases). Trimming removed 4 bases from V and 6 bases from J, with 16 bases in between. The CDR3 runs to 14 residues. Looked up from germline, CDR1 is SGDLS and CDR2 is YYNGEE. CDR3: CASSSGSAGDGYTF. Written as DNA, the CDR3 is TGTGCCAGCAGCAGTGGTTCCGCAGGGGATGGCTACACCTTC. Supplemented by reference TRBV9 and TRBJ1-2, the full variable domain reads DSGVTQTPKHLITATGQRVTLRCSPRSGDLSVYWYQQSLDQGLQFLIQYYNGEERAKGNILERFSAQQFPDLHSELNLSSLELGDSALYFCASSSGSAGDGYTFGSGTRLTVV.

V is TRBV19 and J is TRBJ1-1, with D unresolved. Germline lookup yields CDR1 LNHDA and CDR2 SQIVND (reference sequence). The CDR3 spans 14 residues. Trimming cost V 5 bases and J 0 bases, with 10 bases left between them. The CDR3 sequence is CASSLRPLNTEAFF. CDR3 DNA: TGTGCCAGTAGTCTCCGACCACTGAACACTGAAGCTTTCTTT.

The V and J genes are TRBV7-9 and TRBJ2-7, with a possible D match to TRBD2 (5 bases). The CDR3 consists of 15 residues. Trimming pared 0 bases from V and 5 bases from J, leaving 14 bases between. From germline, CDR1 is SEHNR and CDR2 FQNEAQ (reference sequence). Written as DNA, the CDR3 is TGTGCCAGCAGCTTAGCCCGGGGTCGCCTACACGAGCAGTACTTC. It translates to CASSLARGRLHEQYF. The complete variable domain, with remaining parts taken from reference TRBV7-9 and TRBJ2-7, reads DTGVSQNPRHKITKRGQNVTFRCDPISEHNRLYWYRQTLGQGPEFLTYFQNEAQLEKSRLLSDRFSAERPKGSFSTLEIQRTEQGDSAMYLCASSLARGRLHEQYFGPGTRLTVT.

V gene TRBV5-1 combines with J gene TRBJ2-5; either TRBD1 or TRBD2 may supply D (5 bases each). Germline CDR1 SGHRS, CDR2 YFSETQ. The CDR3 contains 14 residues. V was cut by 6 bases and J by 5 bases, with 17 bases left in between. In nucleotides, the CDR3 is TGCGCCAGCAAAACCGACCGGGGCTGGGAGACCCAGTACTTC. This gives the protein CASKTDRGWETQYF.

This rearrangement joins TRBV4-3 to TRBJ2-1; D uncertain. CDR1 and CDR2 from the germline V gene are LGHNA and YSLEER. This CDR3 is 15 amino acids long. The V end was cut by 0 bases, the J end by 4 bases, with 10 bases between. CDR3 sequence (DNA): TGCGCCAGCAGCCAAGATTCTTGGCAGTACAATGAGCAGTTCTTC. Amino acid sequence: CASSQDSWQYNEQFF.

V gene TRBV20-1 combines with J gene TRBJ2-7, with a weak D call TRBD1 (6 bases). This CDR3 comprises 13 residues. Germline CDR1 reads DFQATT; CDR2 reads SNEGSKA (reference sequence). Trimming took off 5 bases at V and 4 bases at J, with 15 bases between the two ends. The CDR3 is CSAPPGHSYEQYF. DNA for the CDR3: TGCAGTGCTCCCCCGGGACACTCATACGAGCAGTACTTC.

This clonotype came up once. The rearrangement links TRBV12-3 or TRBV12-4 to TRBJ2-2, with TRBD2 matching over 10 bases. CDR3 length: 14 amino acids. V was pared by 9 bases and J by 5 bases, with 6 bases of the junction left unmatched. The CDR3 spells CASVSSGSTGELFF. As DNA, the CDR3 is TGTGCCAGTGTCTCTAGCGGGAGTACCGGGGAGCTGTTTTTT.

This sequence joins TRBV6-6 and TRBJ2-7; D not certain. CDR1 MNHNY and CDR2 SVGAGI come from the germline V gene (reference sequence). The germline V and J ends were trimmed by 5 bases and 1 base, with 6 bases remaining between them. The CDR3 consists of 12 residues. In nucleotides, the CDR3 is TGTGCCAGCAGTCACGGGTCCTACGAGCAGTACTTC. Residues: CASSHGSYEQYF.

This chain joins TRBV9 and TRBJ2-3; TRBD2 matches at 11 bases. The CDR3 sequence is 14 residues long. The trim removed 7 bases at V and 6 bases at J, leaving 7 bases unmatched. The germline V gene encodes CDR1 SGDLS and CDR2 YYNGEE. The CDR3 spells CASSLAGGSDTQYF. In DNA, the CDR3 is TGTGCCAGCTCTCTAGCGGGAGGTTCGGATACGCAGTATTTT.

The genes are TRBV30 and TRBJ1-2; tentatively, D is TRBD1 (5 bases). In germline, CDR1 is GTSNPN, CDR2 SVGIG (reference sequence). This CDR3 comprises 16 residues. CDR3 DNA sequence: TGTGCGTGGTGGGGTGGGGGATTGCGCCTTAACTATGGCTACACCTTC. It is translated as CAWWGGGLRLNYGYTF.

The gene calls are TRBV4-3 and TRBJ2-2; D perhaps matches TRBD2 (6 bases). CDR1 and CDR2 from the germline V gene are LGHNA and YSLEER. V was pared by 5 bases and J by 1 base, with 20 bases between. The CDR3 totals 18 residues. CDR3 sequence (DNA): TGCGCCAGCAGCTTCCCCCGTTTCACGGGAGAGAACACCGGGGAGCTGTTTTTT. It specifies CASSFPRFTGENTGELFF.

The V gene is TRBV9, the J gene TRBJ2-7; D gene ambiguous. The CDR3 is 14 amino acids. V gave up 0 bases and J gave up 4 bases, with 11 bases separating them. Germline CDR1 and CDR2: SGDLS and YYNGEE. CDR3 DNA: TGTGCCAGCAGCGTAGGACTGGCAATGTACGAGCAGTACTTC. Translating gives CASSVGLAMYEQYF.

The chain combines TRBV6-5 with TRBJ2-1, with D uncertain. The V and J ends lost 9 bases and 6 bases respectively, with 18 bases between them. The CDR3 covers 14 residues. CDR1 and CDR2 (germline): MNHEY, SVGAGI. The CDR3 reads CASSLLTVSNEQFF. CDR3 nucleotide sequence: TGTGCCAGTTCCCTACTAACAGTTTCCAATGAGCAGTTCTTC.